This is a list of T cell receptor beta chains from one sample in a study of blood T cell repertoires in COVID-19. Sequenced by immunoSEQ multiplex PCR; TCRdb stores in-frame clones only, minus some. The sample carries 400,000 to 500,000 clones, about 88% recorded once. The sequencing sample was made of PBMCs or T cells enriched from blood (not recorded which). The origin of the receptors is a woman younger than 30 who had been exposed to COVID-19. The CDR3 runs from the conserved cysteine through the conserved F or W. A D gene is named only where the DNA matches it firmly. Not all rows give a size; the values are once, few, many and, for expanded clones, a class.

NA	TRBJ2-7	TRBD1	TRBV7-9	CASSHRGTYEQYF	TGTGCCAGCAGCCACAGGGGGACCTACGAGCAGTACTTC
NA	TRBJ1-1	NA	TRBV7-2	CASSLVRGAEGAEAFF	TGTGCCAGCAGCTTAGTTCGGGGGGCTGAGGGCGCTGAAGCTTTCTTT
NA	TRBJ2-5	TRBD2	TRBV5-1	CASSLGGLAGVFQETQYF	TGCGCCAGCAGCTTGGGGGGACTAGCGGGAGTTTTTCAAGAGACCCAGTACTTC
NA	TRBJ1-5	NA	TRBV6-2/TRBV6-3	CASSYDTDRLGLSNQPQHF	TGTGCCAGCAGTTACGACACCGACAGGCTCGGGTTGAGCAATCAGCCCCAGCATTTT
NA	TRBJ2-3	NA	TRBV18	CASSPLQASTDTQYF	TGTGCCAGCTCACCACTGCAGGCCTCCACAGATACGCAGTATTTT
NA	TRBJ2-1	NA	TRBV7-2	CASSLSPEQFF	TGTGCCAGCAGCTTATCTCCTGAGCAGTTCTTC
NA	TRBJ2-7	NA	TRBV6-5	CASRWTEISYEQYF	TGTGCCAGCCGCTGGACAGAAATCTCCTACGAGCAGTACTTC
NA	TRBJ2-1	TRBD2	TRBV24-1	CATSELAGIYNEQFF	TGTGCCACCAGTGAGCTAGCGGGGATCTACAATGAGCAGTTCTTC
NA	TRBJ1-5	TRBD1	TRBV19	CASSSRDRGTQPQHF	TGTGCCAGTAGTAGCCGGGACAGGGGGACCCAGCCCCAGCATTTT
few	TRBJ1-4	NA	TRBV7-2	CASSLNRQSGLFF	TGTGCCAGCAGCTTAAATCGGCAGTCGGGACTGTTTTTT
NA	TRBJ2-3	TRBD2	TRBV4-1	CASSQIREAEDTQYF	TGCGCCAGCAGCCAAATCCGGGAGGCCGAGGATACGCAGTATTTT
NA	TRBJ1-1	NA	TRBV6-5	CASSYNQENTEAFF	TGTGCCAGCAGTTACAATCAGGAGAACACTGAAGCTTTCTTT
NA	TRBJ1-2	NA	TRBV7-8	CASSSRQGLGGYTF	TGTGCCAGCAGCTCACGGCAGGGGCTCGGTGGCTACACCTTC
NA	TRBJ2-1	TRBD2	TRBV28	CASSIAGGGIEQFF	TGTGCCAGCAGTATAGCGGGAGGGGGCATCGAGCAGTTCTTC
NA	TRBJ1-4	NA	TRBV30	CAWSPQGATNEKLFF	TGTGCCTGGAGTCCACAGGGTGCAACTAATGAAAAACTGTTTTTT
many	TRBJ1-1	NA	TRBV19	CASSTLSGGPEAFF	TGTGCCAGTAGTACCCTATCGGGGGGCCCTGAAGCTTTCTTT
NA	TRBJ1-4	NA	TRBV15	CATGIRGGNEKLFF	TGTGCCACCGGAATCCGGGGGGGTAATGAAAAACTGTTTTTT
once	TRBJ2-4	NA	TRBV7-9	CASSLGNTPSGLGKNIQYF	TGTGCCAGCAGCTTAGGGAATACACCTTCGGGTCTCGGCAAAAACATTCAGTACTTC
NA	TRBJ1-3	TRBD1	TRBV7-2	CASSGQGGNTIYF	TGTGCCAGCAGCGGACAGGGTGGAAACACCATATATTTT
NA	TRBJ2-5	TRBD2	TRBV9	CASSVGSGGTQETQYF	TGTGCCAGCAGCGTAGGAAGCGGGGGGACCCAAGAGACCCAGTACTTC
NA	TRBJ2-7	NA	TRBV2	CASSPLYEQYF	TGTGCCAGCAGTCCCCTCTACGAGCAGTACTTC
NA	TRBJ1-2	NA	TRBV7-2	CASSLEHQANYGYTF	TGTGCCAGCAGCTTAGAACACCAGGCTAACTATGGCTACACCTTC
NA	TRBJ2-1	NA	TRBV5-1	CASSRVQGFYNEQFF	TGCGCCAGCAGCCGGGTACAGGGTTTCTACAATGAGCAGTTCTTC
NA	TRBJ2-3	NA	TRBV9	CASSAPTDSTDTQYF	TGTGCCAGCAGCGCTCCGACAGACAGCACAGATACGCAGTATTTT
NA	TRBJ2-3	NA	TRBV7-9	CASLSGTDTQYF	TGTGCCAGCCTCTCCGGCACAGATACGCAGTATTTT
NA	TRBJ1-1	NA	TRBV30	CAWRGDTEAFF	TGTGCCTGGAGGGGAGACACTGAAGCTTTCTTT
few	TRBJ2-7	TRBD1	TRBV7-6	CASSPRQGLNYEQYF	TGTGCCAGCAGCCCGCGACAGGGGTTGAACTACGAGCAGTACTTC
NA	TRBJ1-5	NA	TRBV28	CASSFQGAGPNQPQHF	TGTGCCAGCAGTTTCCAAGGGGCAGGGCCCAATCAGCCCCAGCATTTT
NA	TRBJ2-7	TRBD1	TRBV7-8	CASSTGPGQGNYEQYF	TGTGCCAGCAGCACCGGGCCGGGACAGGGCAACTACGAGCAGTACTTC
NA	TRBJ2-7	TRBD1	TRBV11-3	CASSSPGTGYEQYF	TGTGCCAGCAGCTCCCCCGGGACAGGTTACGAGCAGTACTTC
NA	TRBJ2-7	NA	TRBV6-5	CASSRDSYEQYF	TGTGCCAGCAGTCGAGACAGCTACGAGCAGTACTTC
NA	TRBJ2-3	TRBD1	TRBV5-5	CASSTGTGEPDTQYF	TGTGCCAGCAGCACTGGGACAGGGGAACCAGATACGCAGTATTTT
NA	TRBJ2-2	TRBD1	TRBV9	CASSVEGTGYTGELFF	TGTGCCAGCAGCGTAGAAGGGACAGGGTACACCGGGGAGCTGTTTTTT
NA	TRBJ2-2	NA	TRBV10-3	CAAAEQGPSGELFF	TGTGCCGCCGCCGAACAGGGTCCGTCCGGGGAGCTGTTTTTT
NA	TRBJ2-3	TRBD2	TRBV2	CASSEEAGGTDTQYF	TGTGCCAGCAGTGAAGAAGCGGGAGGCACAGATACGCAGTATTTT
NA	TRBJ1-3	NA	TRBV5-5	CASSLGTGLGNTIYF	TGTGCCAGCAGCTTGGGAACAGGTTTAGGAAACACCATATATTTT
NA	TRBJ2-1	NA	TRBV4-2	CASSPRLDPPYNEQFF	TGTGCCAGCAGCCCGCGACTCGACCCCCCCTACAATGAGCAGTTCTTC
NA	TRBJ2-3	TRBD2	TRBV6-6	CATCQGTSGPTDTQYF	TGTGCCACTTGCCAGGGGACTAGCGGCCCCACAGATACGCAGTATTTT
NA	TRBJ2-7	NA	TRBV19	CATRTPGREQYF	TGTGCCACCCGTACGCCAGGGCGCGAGCAGTACTTC
once	TRBJ2-7	NA	TRBV28	CASSYSYEQYF	TGTGCCAGCAGTTACAGCTACGAGCAGTACTTC
NA	TRBJ1-4	TRBD1	TRBV4-1	CASSQAGQVEKLFF	TGCGCCAGCAGCCAAGCGGGACAGGTTGAAAAACTGTTTTTT
NA	TRBJ2-7	TRBD2	TRBV27	CASSPWTSRNEQYF	TGTGCCAGCAGTCCTTGGACTAGCAGGAACGAGCAGTACTTC
NA	TRBJ1-1	TRBD1	TRBV7-9	CASSWTGMSAEAFF	TGTGCCAGCAGCTGGACAGGGATGTCCGCTGAAGCTTTCTTT
NA	TRBJ1-5	NA	TRBV28	CASRLDISQPQHF	TGTGCCAGCAGGTTGGACATCAGTCAGCCCCAGCATTTT
NA	TRBJ2-5	NA	TRBV3-1/TRBV3-2	CASSQQEGARGETQYF	TGTGCCAGCAGTCAGCAGGAGGGGGCCCGAGGGGAGACCCAGTACTTC
NA	TRBJ1-2	TRBD1	TRBV7-2	CASSTPQGSYGYTF	TGTGCCAGCAGCACGCCACAGGGGAGCTATGGCTACACCTTC
NA	TRBJ1-2	NA	TRBV10-3	CAISEPDGYTF	TGTGCCATCAGTGAACCAGATGGCTACACCTTC
NA	TRBJ1-3	NA	TRBV5-1	CASSGSGNTIYF	TGCGCCAGCAGCGGTAGTGGAAACACCATATATTTT
NA	TRBJ2-1	TRBD2	TRBV5-1	CASSLEGVVAGREQFF	TGCGCCAGCAGCTTGGAAGGGGTAGTAGCGGGGAGAGAGCAGTTCTTC
NA	TRBJ1-5	NA	TRBV7-2	CASSARGHQPQHF	TGTGCCAGCAGCGCCAGGGGCCATCAGCCCCAGCATTTT
NA	TRBJ1-4	TRBD1	TRBV4-3	CASAHTGAISTNEKLFF	TGCGCCAGCGCCCACACAGGGGCGATTTCAACTAATGAAAAACTGTTTTTT
NA	TRBJ2-5	NA	TRBV28	CASSWGGSQETQYF	TGTGCCAGCAGTTGGGGAGGTTCCCAAGAGACCCAGTACTTC
NA	TRBJ2-1	NA	TRBV30	CAWTPGQFF	TGTGCCTGGACCCCGGGGCAGTTCTTC
NA	TRBJ2-2	NA	TRBV10-3	CAISELGGTGELFF	TGTGCCATCAGTGAGTTGGGGGGCACCGGGGAGCTGTTTTTT
NA	TRBJ2-7	NA	TRBV5-1	CASSVGDELYEQYF	TGCGCCAGCAGCGTAGGAGATGAACTCTACGAGCAGTACTTC
NA	TRBJ1-6	NA	TRBV11-1	CASSAEGANNSPLHF	TGTGCCAGCAGCGCAGAAGGAGCCAATAATTCACCCCTCCACTTT
NA	TRBJ2-1	TRBD1	TRBV2	CASSRGQADNEQFF	TGTGCCAGCAGCCGCGGACAGGCCGACAATGAGCAGTTCTTC
NA	TRBJ2-7	TRBD1	TRBV10-2	CASSEYYRGQYEQYF	TGCGCCAGCAGTGAATACTACAGGGGGCAGTACGAGCAGTACTTC